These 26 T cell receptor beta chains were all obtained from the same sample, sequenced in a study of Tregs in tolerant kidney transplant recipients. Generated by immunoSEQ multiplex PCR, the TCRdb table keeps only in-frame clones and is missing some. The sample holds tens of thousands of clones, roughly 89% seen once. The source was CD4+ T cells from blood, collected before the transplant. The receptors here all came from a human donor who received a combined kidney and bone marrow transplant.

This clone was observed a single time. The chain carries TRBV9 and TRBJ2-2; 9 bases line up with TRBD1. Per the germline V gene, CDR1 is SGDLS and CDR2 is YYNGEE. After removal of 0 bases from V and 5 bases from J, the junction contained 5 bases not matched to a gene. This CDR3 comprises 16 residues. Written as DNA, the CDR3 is TGTGCCAGCAGCGTAGGAGGACAGGGGTGGACCGGGGAGCTGTTTTTT. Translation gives CASSVGGQGWTGELFF.

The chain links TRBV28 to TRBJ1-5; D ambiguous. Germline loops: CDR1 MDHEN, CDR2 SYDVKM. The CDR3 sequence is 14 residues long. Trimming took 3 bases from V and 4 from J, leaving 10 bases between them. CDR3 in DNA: TGTGCCAGCAGTTTGAGGTCCCGGAATCAGCCCCAGCATTTT. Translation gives CASSLRSRNQPQHF.

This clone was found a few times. The CDR3 region has the DNA TGTGCCAGCAGCTTAGCGTCGGGTCGCGGTGAAAAACTGTTTTTT. This codes for CASSLASGRGEKLFF. This chain joins TRBV11-2 and TRBJ1-4; D remains ambiguous. Germline CDR1 SGHAT, CDR2 FQNNGV. Trimming stripped 1 base from V and 7 bases from J, with 13 bases between. This CDR3 has 15 residues.

The CDR3 here is CSVEAGPGASGSGTQYF. CDR3 in DNA: TGCAGCGTTGAAGCCGGGCCGGGGGCTAGCGGGAGCGGGACGCAGTATTTT. This sequence joins TRBV29-1 and TRBJ2-3; 10 bases map to TRBD2. Germline assignment: CDR1 SQVTM and CDR2 ANQGSEA. Trimming took 1 base from V and 9 from J; bases not matched to a gene: 16. The CDR3 sequence is 17 residues long.

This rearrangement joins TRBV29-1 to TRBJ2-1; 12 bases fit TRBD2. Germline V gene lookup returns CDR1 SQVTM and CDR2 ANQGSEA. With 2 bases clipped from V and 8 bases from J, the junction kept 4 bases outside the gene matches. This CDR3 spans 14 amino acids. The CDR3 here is CSVERLAGGDEQFF. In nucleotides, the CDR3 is TGCAGCGTTGAAAGGCTAGCGGGAGGGGATGAGCAGTTCTTC.

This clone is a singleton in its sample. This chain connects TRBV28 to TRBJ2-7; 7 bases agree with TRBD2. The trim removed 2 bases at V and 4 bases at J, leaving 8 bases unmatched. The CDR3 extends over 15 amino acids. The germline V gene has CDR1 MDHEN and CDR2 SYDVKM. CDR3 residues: CASSLEGGPWYEQYF. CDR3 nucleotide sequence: TGTGCCAGCAGTTTAGAGGGAGGGCCTTGGTACGAGCAGTACTTC.

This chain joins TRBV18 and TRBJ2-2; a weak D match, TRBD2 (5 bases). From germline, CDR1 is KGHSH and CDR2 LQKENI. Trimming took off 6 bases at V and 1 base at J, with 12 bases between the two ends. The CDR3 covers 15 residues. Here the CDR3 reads CASSRDRVNTGELFF. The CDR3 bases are TGTGCCAGCTCCCGGGATAGGGTGAACACCGGGGAGCTGTTTTTT.

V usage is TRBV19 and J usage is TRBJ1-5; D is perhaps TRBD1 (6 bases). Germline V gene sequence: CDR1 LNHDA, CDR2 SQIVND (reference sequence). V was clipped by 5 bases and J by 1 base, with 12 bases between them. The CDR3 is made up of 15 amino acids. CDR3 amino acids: CASSDGTSSNQPQHF. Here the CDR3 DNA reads TGTGCCAGTAGTGACGGGACATCAAGCAATCAGCCCCAGCATTTT.

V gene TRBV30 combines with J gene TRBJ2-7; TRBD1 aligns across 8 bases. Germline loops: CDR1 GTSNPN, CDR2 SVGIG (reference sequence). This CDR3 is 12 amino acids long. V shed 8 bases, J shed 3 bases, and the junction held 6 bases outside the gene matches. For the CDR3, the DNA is TGTGCCGGAACAGGGGGGAGCTACGAGCAGTACTTC. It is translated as CAGTGGSYEQYF.

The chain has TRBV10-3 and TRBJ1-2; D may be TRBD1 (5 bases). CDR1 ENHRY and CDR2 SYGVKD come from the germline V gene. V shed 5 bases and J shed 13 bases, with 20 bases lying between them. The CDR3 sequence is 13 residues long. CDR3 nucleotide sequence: TGTGCCATCAGTTTGGGGGGGACGTGGCGGAGCACCTTC. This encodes CAISLGGTWRSTF.

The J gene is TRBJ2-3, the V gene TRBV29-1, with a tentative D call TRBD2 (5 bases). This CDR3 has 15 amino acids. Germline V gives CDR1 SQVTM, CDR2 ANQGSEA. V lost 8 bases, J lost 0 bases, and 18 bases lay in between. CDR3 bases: TGCAGCCCGCGCAGGCTAGCCGCTAGCACAGATACGCAGTATTTT. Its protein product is CSPRRLAASTDTQYF.

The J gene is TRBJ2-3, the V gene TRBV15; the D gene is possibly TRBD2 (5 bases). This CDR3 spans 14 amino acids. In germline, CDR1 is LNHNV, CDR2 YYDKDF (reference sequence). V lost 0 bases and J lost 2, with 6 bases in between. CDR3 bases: TGTGCCACCAGCAGAGAGCGGGTCACAGATACGCAGTATTTT. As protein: CATSRERVTDTQYF.

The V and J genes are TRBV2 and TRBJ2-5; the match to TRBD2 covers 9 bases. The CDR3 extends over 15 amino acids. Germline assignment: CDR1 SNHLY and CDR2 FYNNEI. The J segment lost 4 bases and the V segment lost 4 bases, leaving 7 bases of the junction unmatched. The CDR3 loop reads CASSGFGLAIETQYF. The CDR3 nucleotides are TGTGCCAGCAGTGGATTCGGACTAGCGATAGAGACCCAGTACTTC.

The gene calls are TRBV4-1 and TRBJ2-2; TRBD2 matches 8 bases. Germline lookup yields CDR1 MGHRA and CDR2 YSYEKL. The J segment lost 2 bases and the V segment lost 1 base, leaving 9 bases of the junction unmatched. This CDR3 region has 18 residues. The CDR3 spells CASSQGLFAGGNTGELFF. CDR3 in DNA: TGCGCCAGCAGCCAAGGGTTGTTTGCGGGAGGAAACACCGGGGAGCTGTTTTTT.

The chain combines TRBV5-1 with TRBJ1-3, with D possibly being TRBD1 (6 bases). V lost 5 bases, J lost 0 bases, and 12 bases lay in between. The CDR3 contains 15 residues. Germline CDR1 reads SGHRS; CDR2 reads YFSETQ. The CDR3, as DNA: TGCGCCAGCAGTGGGGACACCGGCTCTGGAAACACCATATATTTT. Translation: CASSGDTGSGNTIYF.

DNA for the CDR3: TGTGCCAGCAGTTTATTCGCCGGGACAGGGACCTACGAGCAGTACTTC. Its translation is CASSLFAGTGTYEQYF. The chain carries TRBV27 and TRBJ2-7; 9 bases are a match to TRBD1. V trimming: 1 base; J trimming: 2 bases; junction bases outside the gene matches: 6. Germline V lookup: CDR1 MNHEY, CDR2 SMNVEV (reference sequence). CDR3 length: 16 amino acids.

In DNA, the CDR3 is TGTGCCAGCAGTGAAGAGACTGAAACAGCTTTCTTT. This codes for CASSEETETAFF. The chain employs TRBV2 and TRBJ1-1; D uncertain. Germline lookup yields CDR1 SNHLY and CDR2 FYNNEI. This CDR3 spans 12 amino acids. Between the trimmed V and J ends, which lost 1 base and 10 bases, there was a span of 10 bases.

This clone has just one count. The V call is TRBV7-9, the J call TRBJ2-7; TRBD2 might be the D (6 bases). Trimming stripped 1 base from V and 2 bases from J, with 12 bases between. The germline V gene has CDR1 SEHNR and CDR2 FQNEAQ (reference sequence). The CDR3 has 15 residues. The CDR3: CASSLEGRRAYEQYF. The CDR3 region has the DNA TGTGCCAGCAGCTTAGAGGGCCGGAGGGCCTACGAGCAGTACTTC.

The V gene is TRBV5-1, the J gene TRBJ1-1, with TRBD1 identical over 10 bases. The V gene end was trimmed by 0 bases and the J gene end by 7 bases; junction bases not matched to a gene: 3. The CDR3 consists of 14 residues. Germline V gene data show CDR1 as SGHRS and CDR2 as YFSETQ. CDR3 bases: TGCGCCAGCAGCTTGGGACAGGGGGCGGGTGAAGCTTTCTTT. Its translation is CASSLGQGAGEAFF.

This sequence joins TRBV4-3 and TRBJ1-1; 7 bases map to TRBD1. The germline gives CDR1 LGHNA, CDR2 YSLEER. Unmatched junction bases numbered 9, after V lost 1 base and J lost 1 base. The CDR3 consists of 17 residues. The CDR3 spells CASSQAGDYRGNTEAFF. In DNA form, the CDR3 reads TGCGCCAGCAGCCAAGCGGGTGATTACAGGGGGAACACTGAAGCTTTCTTT.

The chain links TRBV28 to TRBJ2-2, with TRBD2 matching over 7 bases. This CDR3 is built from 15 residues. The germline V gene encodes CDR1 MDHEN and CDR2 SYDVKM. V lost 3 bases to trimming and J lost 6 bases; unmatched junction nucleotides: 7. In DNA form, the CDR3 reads TGTGCCAGCAGTTTGGTCTTGGCGGGAGCCGGGGAGCTGTTTTTT. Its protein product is CASSLVLAGAGELFF.

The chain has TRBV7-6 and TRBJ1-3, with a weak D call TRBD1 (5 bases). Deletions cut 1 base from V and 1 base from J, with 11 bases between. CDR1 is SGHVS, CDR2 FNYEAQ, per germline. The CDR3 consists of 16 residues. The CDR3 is CASSLVLEGSGNTIYF. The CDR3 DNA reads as TGTGCCAGCAGCTTAGTGCTGGAGGGGTCTGGAAACACCATATATTTT.

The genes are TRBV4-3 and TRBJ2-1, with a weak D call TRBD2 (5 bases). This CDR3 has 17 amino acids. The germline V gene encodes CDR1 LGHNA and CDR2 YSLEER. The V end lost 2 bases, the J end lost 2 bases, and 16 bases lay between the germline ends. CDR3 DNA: TGCGCCAGCAGCCAACTCTATTCACCGGGGACCTACAATGAGCAGTTCTTC. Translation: CASSQLYSPGTYNEQFF.

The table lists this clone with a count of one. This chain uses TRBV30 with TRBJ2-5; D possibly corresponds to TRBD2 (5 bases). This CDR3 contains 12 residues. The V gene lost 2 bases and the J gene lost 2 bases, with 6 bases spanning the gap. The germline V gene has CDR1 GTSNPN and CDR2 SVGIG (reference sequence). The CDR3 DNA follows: TGTGCCTGGAGTCGGGGACAAGAGACCCAGTACTTC. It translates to CAWSRGQETQYF.

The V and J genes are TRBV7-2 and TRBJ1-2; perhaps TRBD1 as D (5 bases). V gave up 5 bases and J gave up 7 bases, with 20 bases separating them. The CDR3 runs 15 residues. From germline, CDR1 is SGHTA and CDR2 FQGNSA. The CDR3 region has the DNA TGTGCCAGCAGCGAAACGGGGGGGAGCCCCCCTGGCTACACCTTC. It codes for CASSETGGSPPGYTF.

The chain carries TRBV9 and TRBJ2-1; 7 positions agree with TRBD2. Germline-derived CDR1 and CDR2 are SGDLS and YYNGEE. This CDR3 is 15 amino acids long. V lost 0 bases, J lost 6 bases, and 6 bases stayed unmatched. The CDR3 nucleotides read TGTGCCAGCAGCGTAGTCCCGGGAGGCATCAATGAGCAGTTCTTC. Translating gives CASSVVPGGINEQFF.